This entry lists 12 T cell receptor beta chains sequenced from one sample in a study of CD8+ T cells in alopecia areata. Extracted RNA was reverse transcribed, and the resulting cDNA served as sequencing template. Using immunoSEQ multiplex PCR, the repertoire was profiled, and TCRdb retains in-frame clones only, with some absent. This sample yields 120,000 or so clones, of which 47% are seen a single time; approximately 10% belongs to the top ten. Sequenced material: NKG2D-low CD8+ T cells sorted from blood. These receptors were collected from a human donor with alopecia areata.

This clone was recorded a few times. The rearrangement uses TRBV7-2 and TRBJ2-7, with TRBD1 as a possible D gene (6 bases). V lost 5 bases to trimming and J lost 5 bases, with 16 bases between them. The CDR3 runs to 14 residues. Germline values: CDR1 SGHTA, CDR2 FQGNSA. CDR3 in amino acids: CASSPLTGFHEQYF. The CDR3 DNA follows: TGTGCCAGCAGCCCTCTAACAGGGTTCCACGAGCAGTACTTC.

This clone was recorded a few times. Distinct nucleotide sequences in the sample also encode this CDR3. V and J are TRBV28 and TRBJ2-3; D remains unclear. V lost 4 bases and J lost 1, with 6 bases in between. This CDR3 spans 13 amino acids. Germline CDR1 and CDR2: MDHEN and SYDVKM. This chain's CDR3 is CASSSRRTDTQYF. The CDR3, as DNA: TGTGCCAGCAGTTCCAGACGCACAGATACGCAGTATTTT.

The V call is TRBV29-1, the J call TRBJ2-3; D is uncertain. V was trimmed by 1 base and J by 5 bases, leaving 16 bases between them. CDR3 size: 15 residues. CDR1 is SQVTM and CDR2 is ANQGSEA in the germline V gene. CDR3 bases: TGCAGCGTTGAAGTATCGGGCCTCGCCCAAGATACGCAGTATTTT. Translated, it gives CSVEVSGLAQDTQYF.

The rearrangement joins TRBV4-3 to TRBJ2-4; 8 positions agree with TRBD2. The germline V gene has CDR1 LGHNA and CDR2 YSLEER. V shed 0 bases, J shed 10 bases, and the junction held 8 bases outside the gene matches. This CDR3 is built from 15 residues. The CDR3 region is CASSQESSGNWIQYF. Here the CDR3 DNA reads TGCGCCAGCAGCCAAGAGAGTAGCGGGAATTGGATTCAGTACTTC.

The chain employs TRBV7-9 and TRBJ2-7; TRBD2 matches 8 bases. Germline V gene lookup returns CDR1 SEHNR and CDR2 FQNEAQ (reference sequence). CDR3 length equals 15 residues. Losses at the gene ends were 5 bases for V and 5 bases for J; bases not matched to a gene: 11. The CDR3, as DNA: TGTGCCAGCAGCCACGGGGGGGGCTCTGGTGACGAGCAGTACTTC. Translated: CASSHGGGSGDEQYF. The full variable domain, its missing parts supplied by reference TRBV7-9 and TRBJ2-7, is DTGVSQNPRHKITKRGQNVTFRCDPISEHNRLYWYRQTLGQGPEFLTYFQNEAQLEKSRLLSDRFSAERPKGSFSTLEIQRTEQGDSAMYLCASSHGGGSGDEQYFGPGTRLTVT.

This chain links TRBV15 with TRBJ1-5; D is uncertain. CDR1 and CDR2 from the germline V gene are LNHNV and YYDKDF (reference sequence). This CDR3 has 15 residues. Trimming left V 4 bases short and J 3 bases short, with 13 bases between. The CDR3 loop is CATSILRESNQPQHF. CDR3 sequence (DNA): TGTGCCACCAGCATTCTCCGGGAGTCCAATCAGCCCCAGCATTTT.

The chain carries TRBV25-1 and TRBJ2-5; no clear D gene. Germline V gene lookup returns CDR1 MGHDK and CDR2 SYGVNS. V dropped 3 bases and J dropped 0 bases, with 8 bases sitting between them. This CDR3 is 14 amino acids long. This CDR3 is CASSDPMYQETQYF. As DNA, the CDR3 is TGTGCCAGCAGTGATCCGATGTACCAAGAGACCCAGTACTTC.

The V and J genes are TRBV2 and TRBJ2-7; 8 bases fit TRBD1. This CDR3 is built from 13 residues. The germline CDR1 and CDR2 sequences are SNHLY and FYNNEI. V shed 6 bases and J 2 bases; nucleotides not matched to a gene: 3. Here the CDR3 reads CASRDRVAYEQYF. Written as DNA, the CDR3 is TGTGCCAGCAGGGACAGGGTGGCCTACGAGCAGTACTTC. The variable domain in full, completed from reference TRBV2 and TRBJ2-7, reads EPEVTQTPSHQVTQMGQEVILRCVPISNHLYFYWYRQILGQKVEFLVSFYNNEISEKSEIFDDQFSVERPDGSNFTLKIRSTKLEDSAMYFCASRDRVAYEQYFGPGTRLTVT.

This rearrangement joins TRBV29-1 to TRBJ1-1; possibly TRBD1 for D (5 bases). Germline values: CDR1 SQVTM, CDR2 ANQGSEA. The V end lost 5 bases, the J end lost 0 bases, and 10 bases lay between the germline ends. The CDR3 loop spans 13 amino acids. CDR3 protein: CSVYSGLNTEAFF. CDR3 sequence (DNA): TGCAGCGTTTACTCAGGGCTGAACACTGAAGCTTTCTTT.

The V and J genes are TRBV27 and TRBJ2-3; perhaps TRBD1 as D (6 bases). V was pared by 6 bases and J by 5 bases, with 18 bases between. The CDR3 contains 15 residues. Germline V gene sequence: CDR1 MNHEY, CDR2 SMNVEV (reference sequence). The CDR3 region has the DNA TGTGCCAGCAGCCCCGACAGGACGGACCAAGATACGCAGTATTTT. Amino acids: CASSPDRTDQDTQYF.

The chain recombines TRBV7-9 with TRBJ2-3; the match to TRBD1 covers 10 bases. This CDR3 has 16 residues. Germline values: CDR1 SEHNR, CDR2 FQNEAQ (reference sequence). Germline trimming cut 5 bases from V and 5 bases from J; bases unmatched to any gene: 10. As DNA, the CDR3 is TGTGCCAGCAGCCCCCCCGGGACAGGGGAAGGAGATACGCAGTATTTT. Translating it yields CASSPPGTGEGDTQYF.

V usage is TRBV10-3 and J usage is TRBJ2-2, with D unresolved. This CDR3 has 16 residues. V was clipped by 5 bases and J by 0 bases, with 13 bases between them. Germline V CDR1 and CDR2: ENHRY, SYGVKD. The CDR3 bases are TGTGCCATCAGTCCCCCCAGCAGATCGAACACCGGGGAGCTGTTTTTT. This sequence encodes CAISPPSRSNTGELFF.